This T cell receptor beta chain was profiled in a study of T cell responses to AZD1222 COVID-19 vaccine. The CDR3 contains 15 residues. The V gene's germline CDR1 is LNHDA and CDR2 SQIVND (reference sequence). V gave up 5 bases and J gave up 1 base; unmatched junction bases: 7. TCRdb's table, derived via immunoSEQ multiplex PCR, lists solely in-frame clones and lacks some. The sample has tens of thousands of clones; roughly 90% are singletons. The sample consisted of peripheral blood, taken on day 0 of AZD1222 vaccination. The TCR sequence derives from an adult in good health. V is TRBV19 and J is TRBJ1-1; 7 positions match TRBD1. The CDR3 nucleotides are TGTGCCAGTAGTTTGGACAGGCGGGAGAACACTGAAGCTTTCTTT. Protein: CASSLDRRENTEAFF. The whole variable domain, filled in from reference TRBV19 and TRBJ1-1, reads DGGITQSPKYLFRKEGQNVTLSCEQNLNHDAMYWYRQDPGQGLRLIYYSQIVNDFQKGDIAEGYSVSREKKESFPLTVTSAQKNPTAFYLCASSLDRRENTEAFFGQGTRLTVV.